Presented here are 22 T cell receptor beta chains from one specimen sequenced in a study of blood T cell repertoires in COVID-19. Profiled with immunoSEQ multiplex PCR; TCRdb holds only in-frame clones, not every one. The profile covers 250,000 to 400,000 clones, with 90% appearing a single time and around 2.6% taken by the ten largest. Input material: PBMCs or T cells enriched from blood (not recorded which). Receptor source: a man in his sixties who had recovered from COVID-19.

This chain joins TRBV14 and TRBJ2-7, with 9 bases matching TRBD2. Germline loops: CDR1 SGHDN, CDR2 FVKESK. There are 15 residues in the CDR3. The J segment lost 4 bases and the V segment lost 6 bases, leaving 10 bases of the junction unmatched. The CDR3 DNA is TGTGCCAGCAGTTTCGTGGCTAGCGGGATTTACGAGCAGTACTTC. This translates into CASSFVASGIYEQYF. Supplemented by reference TRBV14 and TRBJ2-7, the full variable domain reads EAGVTQFPSHSVIEKGQTVTLRCDPISGHDNLYWYRRVMGKEIKFLLHFVKESKQDESGMPNNRFLAERTGGTYSTLKVQPAELEDSGVYFCASSFVASGIYEQYFGPGTRLTVT.

The genes are TRBV10-3 and TRBJ2-2; 8 bases line up with TRBD1. Germline V CDR1 and CDR2: ENHRY, SYGVKD. The CDR3 runs 14 residues. The trim removed 9 bases at V and 5 bases at J, leaving 8 bases unmatched. CDR3 nucleotide sequence: TGTGCCATGTCAGGGGGCGCAGGGACCGGGGAGCTGTTTTTT. It codes for CAMSGGAGTGELFF.

The chain joins TRBV13 to TRBJ2-3; D perhaps matches TRBD2 (7 bases). Trimming removed 10 bases from V and 6 bases from J, with 26 bases in between. This CDR3 has 16 residues. The germline gives CDR1 PRHDT, CDR2 FYEKMQ (reference sequence). CDR3 sequence (DNA): TGTGCCACCAAAAGGGGGGGCCCCTTCGGGGTGGATACGCAGTATTTT. Encoded protein: CATKRGGPFGVDTQYF.

The chain employs TRBV7-9 and TRBJ2-1; unclear D gene. Germline loops: CDR1 SEHNR, CDR2 FQNEAQ (reference sequence). The CDR3 spans 12 residues. Trimming pared 2 bases from V and 6 bases from J, leaving 5 bases between. CDR3 sequence reads: CASSLLSNEQFF. CDR3 bases: TGTGCCAGCAGCTTATTGAGCAATGAGCAGTTCTTC.

This clone showed up just once. The genes are TRBV23-1 and TRBJ1-1, with a weak D call TRBD1 (6 bases). TRBV23-1 is given ORF status, its function remaining uncertain. The CDR3 spans 19 residues. Trimming took 0 bases from V and 0 from J, leaving 20 bases between them. DNA for the CDR3: TGCGCCAGCAGTCAATCGACCTTGCACGCGGACAGAATGAACACTGAAGCTTTCTTT. It specifies CASSQSTLHADRMNTEAFF.

CDR3 amino acids: CASSLAISGNTIYF. CDR3 nucleotides: TGTGCCAGCAGCTTAGCAATCTCTGGAAACACCATATATTTT. The rearrangement uses TRBV11-2 and TRBJ1-3; D not certain. V was pared by 1 base and J by 0 bases, with 4 bases between. Germline V CDR1 and CDR2: SGHAT, FQNNGV. This CDR3 comprises 14 residues.

Remarks on this clone: The same CDR3 is also encoded by other DNA sequences in this sample. The J gene is TRBJ1-1, the V gene TRBV2; D uncertain. The CDR3 has 12 amino acids. Trimming stripped 3 bases from V and 4 bases from J, with 6 bases between. Germline V lookup: CDR1 SNHLY, CDR2 FYNNEI. The chain's CDR3 is CASSDLSTEAFF. The CDR3 nucleotides read TGTGCCAGCAGTGATTTGAGCACTGAAGCTTTCTTT.

The V and J genes are TRBV4-2 and TRBJ1-2; TRBD1 aligns across 9 bases. V lost 3 bases and J lost 6; bases outside the gene matches: 14. The CDR3 length is 17 residues. Germline V gene sequence: CDR1 LGHNA, CDR2 YNFKEQ. This CDR3 reads CASSQGTPTGGGDGYTF. The CDR3 nucleotides are TGTGCCAGCAGCCAGGGAACTCCGACAGGGGGAGGGGATGGCTACACCTTC.

The chain recombines TRBV10-1 with TRBJ2-3; possible D gene TRBD2, 5 bases. Trimming took off 8 bases at V and 6 bases at J, with 6 bases between the two ends. There are 10 residues in the CDR3. CDR1 is WNHNN, CDR2 SYGVQD, per germline (reference sequence). CDR3 nucleotides: TGCGCCAGCTTAGCGGATACGCAGTATTTT. Protein product: CASLADTQYF.

This chain joins TRBV18 and TRBJ2-3; maybe TRBD2 (7 bases). Trimming removed 3 bases from V and 1 base from J, with 11 bases in between. Germline assignment: CDR1 KGHSH and CDR2 LQKENI. The CDR3 sequence is 15 residues long. The chain's CDR3 is CASSPRGPGTDTQYF. CDR3 DNA sequence: TGTGCCAGCTCACCGCGGGGGCCGGGCACAGATACGCAGTATTTT.

For this clone: An end of the junction differs from the germline gene, which may be a read error. V gene TRBV4-1 combines with J gene TRBJ2-7, with 7 bases matching TRBD1. The CDR3 is 13 residues long. Germline CDR1 MGHRA, CDR2 YSYEKL. As DNA, the CDR3 is TGCGCCAGCAGCAAAGACAGGGCCTACGAGCAGTACTTC. Translating gives CASSKDRAYEQYF.

The rearrangement links TRBV4-3 to TRBJ2-7; TRBD1 matches at 7 bases. Unmatched junction bases numbered 5, after V lost 1 base and J lost 2 bases. The CDR3 is 15 residues long. Germline assignment: CDR1 LGHNA and CDR2 YSLEER. The CDR3 DNA follows: TGCGCCAGCAGCCAAGGTACTGGGACAGCCTACGAGCAGTACTTC. Protein: CASSQGTGTAYEQYF.

The J gene is TRBJ2-1, the V gene TRBV30; possible D gene TRBD2, 5 bases. Germline V gene data show CDR1 as GTSNPN and CDR2 as SVGIG (reference sequence). The CDR3 spans 15 residues. V lost 1 base to trimming and J lost 2 bases, with 12 bases between them. CDR3 region: CAWSGSGMTYNEQFF. CDR3 nucleotide sequence: TGTGCCTGGAGTGGATCGGGGATGACCTACAATGAGCAGTTCTTC.

The chain is built from TRBV12-5 and TRBJ2-4; the match to TRBD1 covers 8 bases. Germline trimming cut 1 base from V and 7 bases from J; bases unmatched to any gene: 6. CDR1 LGHNT and CDR2 FRNRAP come from the germline V gene. The CDR3 is made up of 15 amino acids. CDR3 loop: CASGLGPTGGNIQYF. DNA for the CDR3: TGTGCTAGTGGTTTGGGCCCTACAGGGGGGAACATTCAGTACTTC.

The chain joins TRBV27 to TRBJ1-4; D gene unclear. Germline V gene lookup returns CDR1 MNHEY and CDR2 SMNVEV (reference sequence). The CDR3 loop spans 14 amino acids. The V end lost 6 bases, the J end lost 3 bases, and 11 bases lay between the germline ends. CDR3 sequence (DNA): TGTGCCAGCAGCCGCCTCGGGGCTAATGAAAAACTGTTTTTT. Translating it yields CASSRLGANEKLFF.

The V call is TRBV7-2, the J call TRBJ2-1; D perhaps matches TRBD2 (5 bases). CDR1 is SGHTA and CDR2 is FQGNSA in the germline V gene. Trimming took 0 bases from V and 9 from J, leaving 9 bases between them. The CDR3 spans 13 residues. CDR3 loop: CASSLALAAEQFF. CDR3 DNA sequence: TGTGCCAGCAGCTTAGCGCTAGCTGCTGAGCAGTTCTTC.

The chain uses TRBV14 and TRBJ1-5, with D possibly being TRBD1 (5 bases). Germline V gene sequence: CDR1 SGHDN, CDR2 FVKESK. The CDR3 has 16 residues. V shed 5 bases and J shed 2 bases, with 16 bases lying between them. CDR3 DNA sequence: TGTGCCAGCAGCATAGGACACCCAAAAGGCAATCAGCCCCAGCATTTT. It specifies CASSIGHPKGNQPQHF.

The chain uses TRBV18 and TRBJ2-5; D is undetermined. Germline assignment: CDR1 KGHSH and CDR2 LQKENI. Trimming took 3 bases from V and 5 from J, leaving 13 bases between them. The CDR3 is 14 amino acids. The CDR3 nucleotides read TGTGCCAGCTCACCTCCCACCCTGGAGGAGACCCAGTACTTC. This translates into CASSPPTLEETQYF.

The chain employs TRBV6-5 and TRBJ2-1; D perhaps matches TRBD1 (5 bases). V was pared by 5 bases and J by 9 bases, with 17 bases between. Per the germline V gene, CDR1 is MNHEY and CDR2 is SVGAGI. This CDR3 has 14 residues. The CDR3 here is CASSPQGAHVEQFF. The CDR3 DNA is TGTGCCAGCAGTCCTCAAGGGGCCCATGTTGAGCAGTTCTTC.

This chain connects TRBV24-1 to TRBJ1-2; TRBD1 matches at 7 bases. The V segment lost 4 bases and the J segment 2 bases; nucleotides outside the gene matches: 6. Germline loops: CDR1 KGHDR, CDR2 SFDVKD. The CDR3 is 15 residues long. Written as DNA, the CDR3 is TGTGCCACCAGTGACTTCCGGGGACAGAACTATGGCTACACCTTC. Amino acids: CATSDFRGQNYGYTF.

The rearrangement links TRBV5-1 to TRBJ1-1; D unresolved. The CDR3 consists of 14 residues. V was pared by 4 bases and J by 0 bases, with 10 bases between. Germline V gene data show CDR1 as SGHRS and CDR2 as YFSETQ. The CDR3 region has the DNA TGCGCCAGCAGCACCGACATCATGAACACTGAAGCTTTCTTT. Its translation is CASSTDIMNTEAFF.

The chain joins TRBV5-1 to TRBJ1-2, with no clear D. The CDR3 has 12 residues. V was pared by 0 bases and J by 8 bases, with 8 bases between. Germline V lookup: CDR1 SGHRS, CDR2 YFSETQ. CDR3 sequence: CASSLDQRGYTF. In nucleotides, the CDR3 is TGCGCCAGCAGCTTGGATCAACGGGGCTACACCTTC.